One and the same sample provided the 8 T cell receptor beta chains below, sequenced in a study of cytomegalovirus exposure and HLA in healthy donors. 13 Jbeta primers and 60 Vbeta primers were used for the PCR. Clones were read by immunoSEQ multiplex PCR, and TCRdb kept only the in-frame ones, dropping some. Of more than 90,000 clones in the sample, 70% to 85% were seen once. Sequencing was carried out using PBMCs. These receptors were obtained from a man aged 50 or older in good health and CMV-seronegative.

The V gene is TRBV29-1, the J gene TRBJ2-5, with 7 bases lining up with TRBD2. V trimming: 6 bases; J trimming: 5 bases; junction bases outside the gene matches: 12. The germline V gene has CDR1 SQVTM and CDR2 ANQGSEA. This CDR3 is built from 14 residues. The CDR3 spells CSVLETGGDETQYF. CDR3 nucleotides: TGCAGCGTCCTAGAGACGGGGGGAGATGAGACCCAGTACTTC. The complete variable domain, with remaining parts taken from reference TRBV29-1 and TRBJ2-5, reads SAVISQKPSRDICQRGTSLTIQCQVDSQVTMMFWYRQQPGQSLTLIATANQGSEATYESGFVIDKFPISRPNLTFSTLTVSNMSPEDSSIYLCSVLETGGDETQYFGPGTRLLVL.

This chain connects TRBV19 to TRBJ2-1; TRBD1 might be the D (6 bases). CDR1 and CDR2 from the germline V gene are LNHDA and SQIVND (reference sequence). This CDR3 has 14 residues. Deletions cut 3 bases from V and 9 bases from J, with 15 bases between. In nucleotides, the CDR3 is TGTGCCAGTAGTATCGAGGTACAGGGCGGTGAGCAGTTCTTC. Protein: CASSIEVQGGEQFF.

The chain has TRBV7-2 and TRBJ1-2; TRBD1 aligns across 8 bases. Losses at the gene ends were 5 bases for V and 3 bases for J; bases not matched to a gene: 5. The CDR3 covers 14 residues. Germline V gene lookup returns CDR1 SGHTA and CDR2 FQGNSA. CDR3 loop: CASSTQGAYYGYTF. As DNA, the CDR3 is TGTGCCAGCAGCACCCAGGGGGCCTACTATGGCTACACCTTC.

This clone came up a few times. J is TRBJ2-3 and V is TRBV4-2; TRBD2 agrees at 7 bases. Germline CDR1 LGHNA, CDR2 YNFKEQ. This CDR3 has 15 amino acids. V shed 7 bases, J shed 3 bases, and the junction held 10 bases outside the gene matches. The CDR3 DNA reads TGTGCCAGCAATGGCGGGAGTAGGAGGACAGATACGCAGTATTTT. As protein: CASNGGSRRTDTQYF.

This clone came up once. The V gene is TRBV27, the J gene TRBJ1-2; TRBD1 might be the D (6 bases). From germline, CDR1 is MNHEY and CDR2 SMNVEV (reference sequence). Trimming pared 5 bases from V and 3 bases from J, leaving 16 bases between. The CDR3 extends over 15 amino acids. The CDR3 sequence: CASSTRDTAYYGYTF. Here the CDR3 DNA reads TGTGCCAGCAGTACCCGGGACACTGCTTACTATGGCTACACCTTC.

This chain joins TRBV18 and TRBJ2-3, with D perhaps matching TRBD1 (7 bases). Germline V gives CDR1 KGHSH, CDR2 LQKENI. V lost 7 bases to trimming and J lost 0 bases, with 11 bases between them. This CDR3 spans 14 amino acids. CDR3 sequence reads: CASLQGTSTDTQYF. Here the CDR3 DNA reads TGTGCCAGCTTACAGGGGACTAGCACAGATACGCAGTATTTT.

There are a few counts of this clone. V and J are TRBV30 and TRBJ1-1; 7 nucleotides align to TRBD1. From germline, CDR1 is GTSNPN and CDR2 SVGIG (reference sequence). Losses at the gene ends were 4 bases for V and 1 base for J; bases not matched to a gene: 6. The CDR3 is made up of 14 amino acids. The CDR3 reads CAWTDRRANTEAFF. The CDR3 nucleotides read TGTGCCTGGACGGACAGGCGAGCGAACACTGAAGCTTTCTTT.

The chain employs TRBV7-2 and TRBJ2-1, with 8 bases fitting TRBD2. This CDR3 contains 16 residues. Germline-derived CDR1 and CDR2 are SGHTA and FQGNSA. The V segment lost 5 bases and the J segment 7 bases; nucleotides outside the gene matches: 13. The CDR3 sequence: CASSPRRGATGNEQFF. CDR3 bases: TGTGCCAGCAGCCCGAGGCGGGGGGCGACCGGGAATGAGCAGTTCTTC.